These 30 T cell receptor beta chains came from one sample sequenced in a study of T cell repertoires in cytomegalovirus infection (dated by TCRdb to between 2018 and 2021). No antigen is known for these receptors. The data were produced on an Illumina HiSeq 1500. The public reads were reprocessed in TCRdb via fastp at Q25 and MiXCR, keeping in-frame beta chains. Each entry is one CDR3 protein sequence, shown with its most common DNA and genes. This sample holds 80,000 or so distinct CDR3 sequences; about 37% were observed only once. Clones ranked in the top ten supply approximately 95% of the sample. The sample's treatment or condition label, in plain terms: in vitro stimulation with specific CMV peptide epitopes to enrich CMV-specific T cells. Sample: CD8+ T cells from cultured PBMCs, taken from culture after CMV antigen stimulation. Receptor source: a human donor in good health (CMV status not recorded). Some clones in this sample may be carry-over from other donors' samples.

The chain joins TRBV29-1 to TRBJ2-7; 9 bases are a match to TRBD1. The CDR3 is 15 amino acids. J gave up 2 bases and V 3 bases, and 8 bases lay outside the gene matches. Per the germline V gene, CDR1 is SQVTM and CDR2 is ANQGSEA. The CDR3 DNA reads as TGCAGCGTTGACCTGGGGGACAGGGACACCTACGAGCAGTACTTC. It yields the protein CSVDLGDRDTYEQYF.

The V call is TRBV28, the J call TRBJ1-5; 7 positions match TRBD1. Germline-derived CDR1 and CDR2 are MDHEN and SYDVKM. The CDR3 runs to 15 residues. V was pared by 5 bases and J by 2 bases, with 6 bases of the junction left unmatched. Here the CDR3 DNA reads TGTGCCAGCAGTGAGGACAGGCTTGGCAATCAGCCCCAGCATTTT. Protein product: CASSEDRLGNQPQHF.

This sequence joins TRBV19 and TRBJ2-7; a weak D match, TRBD1 (6 bases). The CDR3 is 14 amino acids. The V end lost 9 bases, the J end lost 2 bases, and 17 bases lay between the germline ends. Per the germline V gene, CDR1 is LNHDA and CDR2 is SQIVND (reference sequence). The CDR3 bases are TGTGCCAGCGCGTCACAGGGAACCCCCTACGAGCAGTACTTC. It specifies CASASQGTPYEQYF.

The chain uses TRBV6-6 and TRBJ1-1, with no clear D. Deletions cut 2 bases from V and 1 base from J, with 11 bases between. Germline CDR1 and CDR2: MNHNY and SVGAGI (reference sequence). The length of the CDR3 is 15 residues. The CDR3 loop reads CASSYGPLPNTEAFF. CDR3 bases: TGTGCCAGCAGTTACGGGCCCCTACCGAACACTGAAGCTTTCTTT.

The chain uses TRBV15 and TRBJ2-1; D tentatively fits TRBD1 or TRBD2 (5 bases each). The germline V gene encodes CDR1 LNHNV and CDR2 YYDKDF (reference sequence). V lost 1 base, J lost 4 bases, and 11 bases lay in between. This CDR3 has 15 amino acids. The CDR3 here is CATSRGDPFYNEQFF. In DNA, the CDR3 is TGTGCCACCAGCAGAGGGGACCCCTTTTACAATGAGCAGTTCTTC.

The genes are TRBV11-2 and TRBJ2-1; no clear D. Germline V gives CDR1 SGHAT, CDR2 FQNNGV. The CDR3 consists of 17 residues. V lost 2 bases to trimming and J lost 0 bases, with 14 bases between them. CDR3 sequence (DNA): TGTGCCAGCAGCTTACGACGAGATTTTAGCTCCTACAATGAGCAGTTCTTC. As protein: CASSLRRDFSSYNEQFF.

The CDR3 coding sequence is TGTGCCAGCAGCTTAAGTGGATTTAGCAATCAGCCCCAGCATTTT. It is translated as CASSLSGFSNQPQHF. J is TRBJ1-5 and V is TRBV7-8; D gene uncertain. V was clipped by 2 bases and J by 0 bases, with 8 bases between them. Germline-derived CDR1 and CDR2 are SGHVS and FQNEAQ. CDR3 length: 15 residues.

V is TRBV7-2 and J is TRBJ1-1; unclear D gene. V lost 4 bases and J lost 3, with 12 bases in between. Germline V gives CDR1 SGHTA, CDR2 FQGNSA. The CDR3 has 14 residues. The CDR3 protein is CASSYATEYTEAFF. In nucleotides, the CDR3 is TGTGCCAGCAGCTATGCAACGGAGTACACTGAAGCTTTCTTT.

This clonotype was detected only a few times. This chain joins TRBV6-5 and TRBJ2-3; TRBD2 matches at 7 bases. Germline loops: CDR1 MNHEY, CDR2 SVGAGI. This CDR3 has 14 amino acids. V was pared by 6 bases and J by 1 base, with 4 bases of the junction left unmatched. The CDR3 is CASSPTSGTDTQYF. The CDR3 DNA follows: TGTGCCAGCAGCCCAACTAGCGGCACAGATACGCAGTATTTT.

The chain combines TRBV13 with TRBJ2-7, with D perhaps TRBD2 (6 bases). Germline V gene sequence: CDR1 PRHDT, CDR2 FYEKMQ (reference sequence). The CDR3 is made up of 16 amino acids. Trimming shortened V by 8 bases and J by 2 bases, and 22 bases separated the two germline ends. This CDR3 reads CASGFGRQQVTYEQYF. The CDR3 coding sequence is TGTGCCAGCGGGTTTGGGAGGCAGCAGGTTACCTACGAGCAGTACTTC.

The genes are TRBV7-9 and TRBJ2-2, with TRBD2 matching over 13 bases. The CDR3 contains 18 residues. CDR1 is SEHNR, CDR2 FQNEAQ, per germline (reference sequence). V was pared by 4 bases and J by 3 bases, with 8 bases of the junction left unmatched. DNA for the CDR3: TGTGCCAGCAGCTCGAAGACTAGCGGGGGGAAGGACACCGGGGAGCTGTTTTTT. Translating it yields CASSSKTSGGKDTGELFF.

V and J are TRBV6-1 and TRBJ1-2; 9 nucleotides agree with TRBD1. The CDR3 has 15 residues. Per the germline V gene, CDR1 is MNHNS and CDR2 is SASEGT. Losses at the gene ends were 2 bases for V and 6 bases for J; bases not matched to a gene: 7. CDR3 amino acids: CASSEYGTGLNGYTF. The DNA for the CDR3 is TGTGCCAGCAGTGAATATGGGACAGGGCTTAATGGCTACACCTTC.

The chain combines TRBV7-6 with TRBJ1-2, with 8 bases aligning to TRBD1. CDR1 is SGHVS, CDR2 FNYEAQ, per germline. The CDR3 contains 15 residues. Trimming cost V 5 bases and J 4 bases; bases outside gene matches: 9. CDR3 sequence reads: CASSPQDRVSYGYTF. In DNA form, the CDR3 reads TGTGCCAGCAGCCCTCAGGACAGGGTGTCCTATGGCTACACCTTC.

This clonotype has only a few counts. The chain carries TRBV7-9 and TRBJ1-1, with unresolved D. Trimming pared 5 bases from V and 4 bases from J, leaving 23 bases between. This CDR3 comprises 17 residues. CDR1 is SEHNR, CDR2 FQNEAQ, per germline (reference sequence). The CDR3 spells CASSLLIVDGEVTEAFF. As DNA, the CDR3 is TGTGCCAGCAGCCTCTTAATTGTAGATGGGGAGGTCACTGAAGCTTTCTTT.

This chain links TRBV7-9 with TRBJ2-7, with D tentatively TRBD1 or TRBD2 (6 bases each). Trimming stripped 1 base from V and 2 bases from J, with 12 bases between. Germline V gene lookup returns CDR1 SEHNR and CDR2 FQNEAQ (reference sequence). This CDR3 comprises 15 residues. The CDR3 reads CASSLGTGRTYEQYF. The CDR3 region has the DNA TGTGCCAGCAGCTTAGGAACAGGGAGGACCTACGAGCAGTACTTC.

There are a few counts of this clonotype. This chain joins TRBV7-9 and TRBJ2-1; 8 bases match TRBD1. The germline V gene has CDR1 SEHNR and CDR2 FQNEAQ (reference sequence). J was trimmed by 0 bases and V by 5 bases; bases with no gene match: 6. The length of the CDR3 is 16 residues. The CDR3 DNA reads TGTGCCAGCAGCCCTCGACAGGGGAGCTCCTACAATGAGCAGTTCTTC. This encodes CASSPRQGSSYNEQFF.

This clonotype showed up just a few times. The CDR3 here is CASSNQLPRLAGGLSYNEQFF. DNA for the CDR3: TGTGCCAGCAGCAACCAACTCCCGCGACTAGCGGGGGGGCTGTCCTACAATGAGCAGTTCTTC. The rearrangement links TRBV27 to TRBJ2-1, with 14 bases fitting TRBD2. V was clipped by 6 bases and J by 1 base; unmatched bases: 17. The CDR3 is 21 residues long. Germline CDR1 is MNHEY and CDR2 is SMNVEV (reference sequence).

This clonotype was counted between two and nine times. CDR3 loop: CASSPIGQGAPPGELFF. CDR3 sequence (DNA): TGTGCCAGCAGTCCGATAGGACAGGGGGCGCCCCCCGGGGAGCTGTTTTTT. The chain links TRBV6-1 to TRBJ2-2, with 11 bases lining up with TRBD1. In germline, CDR1 is MNHNS, CDR2 SASEGT. Trimming at V came to 5 bases and at J to 6 bases, leaving 11 bases not matched to a gene. The CDR3 is made up of 17 amino acids.

This clonotype occurred a few times. The V call is TRBV2, the J call TRBJ1-1, with D uncertain. Germline V gives CDR1 SNHLY, CDR2 FYNNEI. V dropped 0 bases and J dropped 3 bases, with 8 bases sitting between them. This CDR3 has 14 residues. CDR3 protein: CASSEAPLDTEAFF. The CDR3 nucleotides are TGTGCCAGCAGTGAAGCACCTTTGGACACTGAAGCTTTCTTT.

The table lists this clonotype with a few counts. In nucleotides, the CDR3 is TGCAGTGCTAGGTCCTGGGACCGTCGGAATCAGCCCCAGCATTTT. Its protein is CSARSWDRRNQPQHF. V and J are TRBV20-1 and TRBJ1-5; TRBD1 might be the D (5 bases). Trimming removed 3 bases at V and 4 bases at J, with 16 bases between. Germline values: CDR1 DFQATT, CDR2 SNEGSKA (reference sequence). This CDR3 is built from 15 residues.

This clonotype was detected only a few times. V and J are TRBV7-8 and TRBJ2-3; perhaps TRBD2 as D (7 bases). V was shortened by 5 bases and J by 5 bases, with 17 bases between the two germline ends. This CDR3 spans 15 amino acids. Germline CDR1 is SGHVS and CDR2 is FQNEAQ. In nucleotides, the CDR3 is TGTGCCAGCAGCCCCCGGGGGGCCTTCCAAGATACGCAGTATTTT. It specifies CASSPRGAFQDTQYF.

Regarding this clonotype: Compared with germline, one end of the junction differs, possibly owing to a read error. The V gene is TRBV7-8, the J gene TRBJ2-6; D perhaps matches TRBD2 (7 bases). The CDR3 extends over 18 amino acids. The germline V gene encodes CDR1 SGHVS and CDR2 FQNEAQ. Here the CDR3 reads CASGFPMAGAPGANVLTF. CDR3 DNA sequence: TGTGCCAGCGGCTTCCCTATGGCGGGGGCCCCTGGGGCCAACGTCCTGACTTTC.

As for this clonotype: A much larger clone differs by one base, so this may be a read error. The gene calls are TRBV7-6 and TRBJ2-6; 11 bases are shared with TRBD1. CDR3 length equals 18 residues. The V gene's germline CDR1 is SGHVS and CDR2 FNYEAQ. The CDR3 sequence: CASGRTGGSLTGANVQTF. The CDR3 bases are TGTGCCAGCGGCAGGACAGGGGGCAGCTTAACTGGGGCCAACGTCCAGACTTTC.

This clonotype was detected only a few times. The chain carries TRBV20-1 and TRBJ2-7; TRBD2 aligns across 11 bases. The CDR3 has 14 amino acids. Germline CDR1 DFQATT, CDR2 SNEGSKA (reference sequence). The V segment lost 3 bases and the J segment 3 bases; nucleotides outside the gene matches: 4. CDR3 DNA: TGCAGTGCTAGGGCTACTAGCGGGGGCTACGAGCAGTACTTC. Its translation: CSARATSGGYEQYF.

This clonotype has a handful of counts. CDR3 DNA: TGTGCCAGCAGCCCTCGACAGGGAAGGTCTGGAAACACCATATATTTT. This gives the protein CASSPRQGRSGNTIYF. The J gene is TRBJ1-3, the V gene TRBV7-2; TRBD1 agrees at 7 bases. The CDR3 has 16 residues. V was pared by 5 bases and J by 1 base, with 8 bases of the junction left unmatched. From germline, CDR1 is SGHTA and CDR2 FQGNSA.

This clonotype was counted ten times or more. This chain joins TRBV7-6 and TRBJ2-5; possible D gene TRBD2, 5 bases. The CDR3 runs 14 residues. Per germline, CDR1 SGHVS and CDR2 FNYEAQ. V lost 4 bases to trimming and J lost 0 bases, with 9 bases between them. The CDR3, as DNA: TGTGCCAGCAGCTCTGGGGAGCACCAAGAGACCCAGTACTTC. Translating it yields CASSSGEHQETQYF.

This clonotype was counted only a few times. The rearrangement joins TRBV7-8 to TRBJ2-3; D is possibly TRBD2 (5 bases). Germline lookup yields CDR1 SGHVS and CDR2 FQNEAQ. CDR3 length: 15 residues. Trimming removed 4 bases from V and 0 bases from J, with 11 bases in between. The CDR3 region is CASSSRTASTDTQYF. In DNA, the CDR3 is TGTGCCAGCAGCTCTAGGACTGCTAGCACAGATACGCAGTATTTT.

This clonotype was detected only a few times. The V and J genes are TRBV7-9 and TRBJ1-2, with D possibly matching TRBD1 (5 bases). This CDR3 is 15 amino acids long. Trimming stripped 6 bases from V and 6 bases from J, with 20 bases between. Per the germline V gene, CDR1 is SEHNR and CDR2 is FQNEAQ (reference sequence). The CDR3 spells CASSTSGAGLDGYTF. The CDR3 DNA is TGTGCCAGCAGTACCTCCGGGGCAGGGTTGGATGGCTACACCTTC.

The V call is TRBV6-2 or TRBV6-3, the J call TRBJ2-2; possibly TRBD1 for D (6 bases). With 5 bases removed from V and 7 bases from J, the gap between germline ends came to 14 bases. This CDR3 spans 14 amino acids. From germline, CDR1 is MNHEY and CDR2 SVGEGT. Here the CDR3 DNA reads TGTGCCAGCAGTGATACAGGGCTCGGCGGGGAGCTGTTTTTT. Translating it yields CASSDTGLGGELFF.

This clonotype has more than one count but fewer than ten. The chain employs TRBV7-6 and TRBJ2-1; TRBD1 matches at 10 bases. The CDR3 contains 17 residues. V dropped 4 bases and J dropped 2; count of bases not matched to a gene: 8. CDR1 and CDR2 from the germline V gene are SGHVS and FNYEAQ. The CDR3 nucleotides read TGTGCCAGCAGCTCCCAGGCCGGGACAGGGGCCTACAATGAGCAGTTCTTC. This encodes CASSSQAGTGAYNEQFF. Supplemented by reference TRBV7-6 and TRBJ2-1, the full variable domain reads GAGVSQSPRYKVTKRGQDVALRCDPISGHVSLYWYRQALGQGPEFLTYFNYEAQQDKSGLPNDRFSAERPEGSISTLTIQRTEQRDSAMYRCASSSQAGTGAYNEQFFGPGTRLTVL.